The 13 T cell receptor beta chains reported below all come from one sample, sequenced in a study of T cells after somatic rescue of genetic block. Assay used: immunoSEQ multiplex PCR; TCRdb lists only in-frame clones, some missing. The table has some 67,000 clones, 92% seen once. The specimen sequenced was peripheral blood mononuclear cells (PBMCs). All receptors come from a middle-aged man.

The chain carries TRBV7-7 and TRBJ2-1, with D uncertain. Germline lookup yields CDR1 SSHAT and CDR2 FNYEAQ (reference sequence). Deletions cut 8 bases from V and 8 bases from J, with 7 bases between. This CDR3 comprises 10 residues. The CDR3 coding sequence is TGTGCCAGCCCCTTTGATGAGCAGTTCTTC. Protein: CASPFDEQFF.

This sequence joins TRBV4-1 and TRBJ1-1, with D maybe TRBD1 (6 bases). V gave up 4 bases and J gave up 2 bases, with 14 bases separating them. The CDR3 contains 15 residues. Germline V lookup: CDR1 MGHRA, CDR2 YSYEKL. The CDR3, as DNA: TGCGCCAGCAGCCCCCCGGGACATAAAAACACTGAAGCTTTCTTT. Its protein is CASSPPGHKNTEAFF.

This chain connects TRBV6-6 to TRBJ2-1; D is perhaps TRBD1 (5 bases). This CDR3 has 13 residues. V lost 8 bases to trimming and J lost 6 bases, with 14 bases between them. CDR1 is MNHNY and CDR2 is SVGAGI in the germline V gene (reference sequence). The CDR3 spells CASSQGDANEQFF. The DNA for the CDR3 is TGTGCCAGCTCCCAGGGTGATGCCAATGAGCAGTTCTTC.

V is TRBV27 and J is TRBJ1-5, with D tentatively TRBD1 (6 bases). Germline V gene sequence: CDR1 MNHEY, CDR2 SMNVEV (reference sequence). The CDR3 runs to 14 residues. With 2 bases removed from V and 3 bases from J, the gap between germline ends came to 8 bases. CDR3: CASSLQGPNQPQHF. The CDR3 DNA sequence: TGTGCCAGCAGTTTACAGGGGCCCAATCAGCCCCAGCATTTT.

The J gene is TRBJ1-4, the V gene TRBV28; D is undetermined. Trimming took 3 bases from V and 0 from J, leaving 5 bases between them. Germline V gene sequence: CDR1 MDHEN, CDR2 SYDVKM. This CDR3 spans 14 amino acids. The CDR3 protein is CASSLIATNEKLFF. CDR3 nucleotide sequence: TGTGCCAGCAGTTTGATTGCAACTAATGAAAAACTGTTTTTT.

The V gene is TRBV7-5, the J gene TRBJ2-3; the table names TRBD2, a call not compared with the DNA. TRBV7-5 is labeled a pseudogene. The CDR3 sequence is 19 residues long. The CDR3: CARSLEWLAGGPWTDTQYF. As DNA, the CDR3 is TGTGCCAGAAGCTTAGAGTGGCTAGCGGGAGGGCCTTGGACAGATACGCAGTATTTT.

The chain has TRBV5-1 and TRBJ1-2; maybe TRBD1 (5 bases). The CDR3 runs to 15 residues. The ends were cut back, 3 bases at V and 0 bases at J, with 12 bases in the middle. Germline CDR1 SGHRS, CDR2 YFSETQ. CDR3 sequence: CASSSGDGPNYGYTF. The CDR3 DNA reads TGCGCCAGCAGCTCGGGGGACGGACCTAACTATGGCTACACCTTC.

The chain joins TRBV19 to TRBJ1-5; D remains unclear. The CDR3 is 15 amino acids. CDR1 is LNHDA and CDR2 is SQIVND in the germline V gene (reference sequence). V lost 3 bases to trimming and J lost 0 bases, with 9 bases between them. The CDR3 loop reads CASSINGYSNQPQHF. In DNA, the CDR3 is TGTGCCAGTAGTATTAACGGGTATAGCAATCAGCCCCAGCATTTT.

The chain employs TRBV6-6 and TRBJ1-5; 9 bases align to TRBD1. J gave up 3 bases and V 5 bases, and 5 bases lay outside the gene matches. Germline CDR1 MNHNY, CDR2 SVGAGI (reference sequence). The length of the CDR3 is 15 residues. The CDR3 reads CASSIGQGNNQPQHF. In DNA, the CDR3 is TGTGCCAGCAGTATTGGACAGGGGAACAATCAGCCCCAGCATTTT.

This clone came up a few times. V gene TRBV7-9 combines with J gene TRBJ1-2; weak D call: TRBD1 (5 bases). Germline CDR1 reads SEHNR; CDR2 reads FQNEAQ (reference sequence). V lost 0 bases and J lost 7, with 12 bases in between. The length of the CDR3 is 14 residues. The CDR3 nucleotides read TGTGCCAGCAGCTTAGCGCGGGCAGGGATTGGCTACACCTTC. It specifies CASSLARAGIGYTF.

The chain employs TRBV29-1 and TRBJ2-5, with D unclear. V was clipped by 6 bases and J by 1 base, with 15 bases between them. The V gene's germline CDR1 is SQVTM and CDR2 ANQGSEA. CDR3 length: 14 amino acids. CDR3 DNA: TGCAGCGTCTCCCCGGGCACGAGCCAAGAGACCCAGTACTTC. This encodes CSVSPGTSQETQYF.

The chain has TRBV15 and TRBJ2-1; perhaps TRBD2 as D (5 bases). The V and J ends lost 1 base and 6 bases respectively, with 13 bases between them. Germline assignment: CDR1 LNHNV and CDR2 YYDKDF (reference sequence). This CDR3 is built from 15 residues. In nucleotides, the CDR3 is TGTGCCACCAGCAGAGCCCCCAGCAGCGGCAATGAGCAGTTCTTC. It is translated as CATSRAPSSGNEQFF. The full variable domain, in which reference TRBV15 and TRBJ2-1 provide the parts outside the CDR3, is DAMVIQNPRYQVTQFGKPVTLSCSQTLNHNVMYWYQQKSSQAPKLLFHYYDKDFNNEADTPDNFQSRRPNTSFCFLDIRSPGLGDTAMYLCATSRAPSSGNEQFFGPGTRLTVL.

The J gene is TRBJ2-1, the V gene TRBV4-3; 9 nucleotides align to TRBD2. Germline V gives CDR1 LGHNA, CDR2 YSLEER. This CDR3 has 16 amino acids. J lost 8 bases, V lost 1 base, and 9 bases had no gene match. The CDR3 coding sequence is TGCGCCAGCAGCCAAGGAACTAGCGGGTTTCGGGATGAGCAGTTCTTC. Encoded protein: CASSQGTSGFRDEQFF.